The 27 T cell receptor beta chains presented below share a single source sample, sequenced in a study of beta chain features in type 1 diabetes. The whole isolated RNA underwent reverse transcription, so sequencing captured expressed TCRB transcripts. TCRdb's table, derived via immunoSEQ multiplex PCR, lists solely in-frame clones and lacks some. The data show under 300,000 clones, with 25% to 30% seen just once and 4% held by the top ten. The sequencing input was central memory CD4+ T cells from blood. The origin of the receptors is a man aged 25-45 years in good health.

This clone came up many times. V is TRBV10-3 and J is TRBJ2-4; D gene ambiguous. The germline gives CDR1 ENHRY, CDR2 SYGVKD. The CDR3 totals 14 residues. The V end lost 2 bases, the J end lost 1 base, and 6 bases lay between the germline ends. In nucleotides, the CDR3 is TGTGCCATCAGTGAGGGTCAGGCCAAAAACATTCAGTACTTC. This translates into CAISEGQAKNIQYF.

The V call is TRBV11-2, the J call TRBJ2-3; 10 positions match TRBD2. Germline V gene data show CDR1 as SGHAT and CDR2 as FQNNGV. The ends lost 4 bases at V and 5 bases at J; junction bases unmatched: 6. CDR3 length: 15 residues. In nucleotides, the CDR3 is TGTGCCAGCAGCTCCCTAGCGGGAGAAAGAGATACGCAGTATTTT. Protein sequence: CASSSLAGERDTQYF.

This clone has only a few counts. The CDR3 DNA sequence: TGTGCCAGCCGGTACTTCGACCAAGAGACCCAGTACTTC. Amino acid sequence: CASRYFDQETQYF. The V and J genes are TRBV18 and TRBJ2-5; D is undetermined. The CDR3 is 13 amino acids. Germline CDR1 is KGHSH and CDR2 is LQKENI. V was clipped by 8 bases and J by 0 bases, with 10 bases between them.

This clone turned up a few times. The gene calls are TRBV10-3 and TRBJ2-7; 10 positions match TRBD1. The CDR3 loop spans 14 amino acids. The germline V gene has CDR1 ENHRY and CDR2 SYGVKD. J was trimmed by 5 bases and V by 9 bases; bases with no gene match: 10. The CDR3 here is CAIRPGQGRHEQYF. CDR3 DNA sequence: TGTGCCATTAGACCGGGACAGGGGAGGCACGAGCAGTACTTC.

This clone came up many times. The J gene is TRBJ2-4, the V gene TRBV14; D perhaps matches TRBD1 (6 bases). Germline-derived CDR1 and CDR2 are SGHDN and FVKESK. Trimming cost V 4 bases and J 7 bases, with 8 bases left between them. The CDR3 is 12 residues long. The CDR3 reads CASSLQGNIQYF. CDR3 sequence (DNA): TGTGCCAGCAGCCTGCAGGGGAACATTCAGTACTTC.

This clone was seen a few times. The J gene is TRBJ1-2, the V gene TRBV21-1; the tabulated D call, TRBD1, remains unverified against the DNA. TRBV21-1 is reported as a pseudogene. The CDR3 spans 13 residues. The CDR3 nucleotides read TGTGCCAGCGAGGGATCCAGGGGGCGAGGCTACACCTTC. It yields the protein CASEGSRGRGYTF.

The V call is TRBV29-1, the J call TRBJ2-6; no definite D call. V shed 4 bases and J shed 2 bases, with 12 bases lying between them. The CDR3 extends over 15 amino acids. Germline V CDR1 and CDR2: SQVTM, ANQGSEA. DNA of the CDR3: TGCAGCGTTGTTGTGATCGGCCCTGGGGCCAACGTCCTGACTTTC. Amino acids: CSVVVIGPGANVLTF. The full variable domain, its missing parts supplied by reference TRBV29-1 and TRBJ2-6, is SAVISQKPSRDICQRGTSLTIQCQVDSQVTMMFWYRQQPGQSLTLIATANQGSEATYESGFVIDKFPISRPNLTFSTLTVSNMSPEDSSIYLCSVVVIGPGANVLTFGAGSRLTVL.

V and J are TRBV27 and TRBJ2-5; 9 positions match TRBD1. This CDR3 is built from 14 residues. The V segment lost 5 bases and the J segment 3 bases; nucleotides outside the gene matches: 4. Germline assignment: CDR1 MNHEY and CDR2 SMNVEV (reference sequence). The CDR3 sequence: CASSLGTGKETQYF. The CDR3 bases are TGTGCCAGCAGTCTTGGGACAGGGAAAGAGACCCAGTACTTC.

In its sample, this clone was seen a few times. The chain carries TRBV28 and TRBJ2-7; 11 bases are shared with TRBD2. The germline CDR1 and CDR2 sequences are MDHEN and SYDVKM. Unmatched junction bases numbered 9, after V lost 10 bases and J lost 4 bases. This CDR3 comprises 14 residues. CDR3 nucleotide sequence: TGTGCCAACCGGTGGGCTAGCGGGAGGTACGAGCAGTACTTC. Encoded protein: CANRWASGRYEQYF. Filled out from reference TRBV28 and TRBJ2-7, the complete variable domain reads DVKVTQSSRYLVKRTGEKVFLECVQDMDHENMFWYRQDPGLGLRLIYFSYDVKMKEKGDIPEGYSVSREKKERFSLILESASTNQTSMYLCANRWASGRYEQYFGPGTRLTVT.

In its sample, this clone was seen many times. The chain carries TRBV7-9 and TRBJ2-7; TRBD1 agrees at 9 bases. Trimming took 5 bases from V and 5 from J; bases not matched to a gene: 10. This CDR3 has 15 residues. The V gene's germline CDR1 is SEHNR and CDR2 FQNEAQ (reference sequence). CDR3 sequence: CASSPGQGGSDEQYF. As DNA, the CDR3 is TGTGCCAGCAGCCCGGGACAGGGAGGATCCGACGAGCAGTACTTC.

This rearrangement joins TRBV7-9 to TRBJ2-3, with a weak D call TRBD1 (6 bases). This CDR3 is built from 13 residues. CDR1 is SEHNR, CDR2 FQNEAQ, per germline (reference sequence). V lost 11 bases and J 2 bases, leaving 14 bases between the germline ends. For the CDR3, the DNA is TGTGCCGGTGAAAGGACAGTCACAGATACGCAGTATTTT. It yields the protein CAGERTVTDTQYF.

This clone was counted a few times. The rearrangement uses TRBV7-8 and TRBJ2-1; D is ambiguous. Trimming stripped 4 bases from V and 1 base from J, with 11 bases between. Germline CDR1 and CDR2: SGHVS and FQNEAQ. The CDR3 spans 15 residues. The CDR3 spells CASSSGSTSYNEQFF. The CDR3 DNA is TGTGCCAGCAGCTCCGGGTCGACTTCCTACAATGAGCAGTTCTTC.

This clone was seen a few times. The chain uses TRBV6-5 and TRBJ2-5; D is uncertain. Germline CDR1 reads MNHEY; CDR2 reads SVGAGI. The CDR3 runs to 11 residues. The ends were cut back, 0 bases at V and 9 bases at J, with 5 bases in the middle. CDR3 residues: CASSYSSAQYF. The CDR3 DNA is TGTGCCAGCAGTTACTCGAGCGCCCAGTACTTC.

The chain recombines TRBV18 with TRBJ2-7, with 7 bases lining up with TRBD2. Germline V CDR1 and CDR2: KGHSH, LQKENI. The CDR3 is 15 amino acids. With 3 bases clipped from V and 7 bases from J, the junction kept 12 bases outside the gene matches. The CDR3 region is CASSPGSTVGGEQYF. The CDR3 DNA reads TGTGCCAGCTCACCTGGATCCACCGTGGGGGGGGAGCAGTACTTC.

This clone has more than one count but fewer than ten. This chain joins TRBV5-1 and TRBJ2-5; D uncertain. Trimming pared 0 bases from V and 5 bases from J, leaving 8 bases between. CDR3 size: 13 residues. Germline V CDR1 and CDR2: SGHRS, YFSETQ. The CDR3 DNA reads as TGCGCCAGCAGCTTGGAGGGCAGGGAGACCCAGTACTTC. It yields the protein CASSLEGRETQYF.

This clone was observed a few times. V and J are TRBV6-4 and TRBJ1-1, with D unclear. Germline lookup yields CDR1 MRHNA and CDR2 SNTAGT. Trimming took off 4 bases at V and 0 bases at J, with 6 bases between the two ends. The CDR3 totals 13 residues. CDR3 region: CASSVQMNTEAFF. The CDR3, as DNA: TGTGCCAGCAGTGTACAGATGAACACTGAAGCTTTCTTT.

There are a few counts of this clone. The chain recombines TRBV11-2 with TRBJ2-2, with TRBD2 matching 9 bases. The trim removed 5 bases at V and 6 bases at J, leaving 7 bases unmatched. Per the germline V gene, CDR1 is SGHAT and CDR2 is FQNNGV. This CDR3 contains 15 residues. CDR3 sequence reads: CASSLREGDPGELFF. CDR3 nucleotide sequence: TGTGCCAGCAGCCTGCGGGAGGGGGACCCCGGGGAGCTGTTTTTT.

The chain uses TRBV7-9 and TRBJ2-1; no clear D gene. V was clipped by 4 bases and J by 5 bases, with 12 bases between them. Germline assignment: CDR1 SEHNR and CDR2 FQNEAQ (reference sequence). This CDR3 is 14 amino acids long. CDR3 sequence reads: CASSSLKGHNEQFF. CDR3 sequence (DNA): TGTGCCAGCAGCTCACTAAAGGGCCACAATGAGCAGTTCTTC.

In the case of this clone: Distinct nucleotide sequences in the sample also encode this CDR3. V usage is TRBV29-1 and J usage is TRBJ2-7, with 8 nucleotides matching TRBD1. The V and J ends lost 5 bases and 3 bases, in that order; junction bases with no gene match: 3. CDR3 length: 12 amino acids. Germline CDR1 and CDR2: SQVTM and ANQGSEA. The CDR3 reads CSVRTGGYEQYF. CDR3 DNA sequence: TGCAGCGTTAGAACAGGGGGCTACGAGCAGTACTTC.

This clone has just a few counts. CDR3 nucleotide sequence: TGTGCCAGCAGAGCGGGGGGTCTGGCCGGGGAGCTGTTTTTT. It specifies CASRAGGLAGELFF. The rearrangement uses TRBV21-1 and TRBJ2-2; the D segment call TRBD2 is taken from the table without a DNA check. TRBV21-1 corresponds to a pseudogene. The CDR3 runs 14 residues.

The rearrangement links TRBV5-4 to TRBJ2-1; 8 bases fit TRBD1. The V segment lost 7 bases and the J segment 4 bases; nucleotides outside the gene matches: 7. The CDR3 covers 14 residues. Germline CDR1 reads SGHNT; CDR2 reads YYREEE (reference sequence). CDR3 residues: CASPGTGTYNEQFF. Here the CDR3 DNA reads TGTGCCAGCCCGGGGACAGGCACTTACAATGAGCAGTTCTTC.

This clone was detected a few times. This rearrangement joins TRBV21-1 to TRBJ2-1; TRBD2 was called by the table and not checked on the DNA. TRBV21-1 is termed a pseudogene. The CDR3 is 19 residues long. CDR3 coding DNA: TGTGCCAGCAGCCCCCGCCATGAGTCCCTAGCGGGAGGGCGAGATGAGCAGTTCTTC. It codes for CASSPRHESLAGGRDEQFF.

There are a few counts of this clone. V gene TRBV28 combines with J gene TRBJ2-3, with D perhaps TRBD2 (6 bases). From germline, CDR1 is MDHEN and CDR2 SYDVKM. This CDR3 has 18 residues. V was pared by 6 bases and J by 2 bases, with 24 bases between. The CDR3 bases are TGTGCCAGCAGCGGAGGGGCGATTTCTCTCCCATACACAGATACGCAGTATTTT. It codes for CASSGGAISLPYTDTQYF.

This clone has a handful of counts. The J gene is TRBJ2-5, the V gene TRBV6-5, with TRBD2 identical over 11 bases. V lost 8 bases, J lost 5 bases, and 7 bases stayed unmatched. The CDR3 contains 14 residues. The germline V gene encodes CDR1 MNHEY and CDR2 SVGAGI. The CDR3 region has the DNA TGTGCCAGCGGCCAGACTAGCGGGATGGAGACCCAGTACTTC. Its protein product is CASGQTSGMETQYF.

This clone was seen just once. The J gene is TRBJ1-1, the V gene TRBV9; tentatively, D is TRBD1 (6 bases). With 0 bases removed from V and 6 bases from J, the gap between germline ends came to 15 bases. This CDR3 has 15 residues. Germline V gene lookup returns CDR1 SGDLS and CDR2 YYNGEE. This CDR3 is CASSVEGTRSSEAFF. The DNA for the CDR3 is TGTGCCAGCAGCGTAGAAGGGACAAGGTCGTCTGAAGCTTTCTTT.

This clone was detected only a few times. The V call is TRBV7-9, the J call TRBJ2-1; 12 nucleotides match TRBD2. Germline V gene lookup returns CDR1 SEHNR and CDR2 FQNEAQ (reference sequence). V lost 2 bases, J lost 14 bases, and 7 bases stayed unmatched. CDR3 length: 14 amino acids. CDR3 in amino acids: CASSLPTSGGREFF. CDR3 nucleotide sequence: TGTGCCAGCAGCTTACCTACTAGCGGGGGGAGAGAGTTCTTC.

The chain couples TRBV5-1 to TRBJ2-3; TRBD1 or TRBD2 may be the D gene (5 bases each). Germline lookup yields CDR1 SGHRS and CDR2 YFSETQ. With 4 bases removed from V and 0 bases from J, the gap between germline ends came to 9 bases. This CDR3 comprises 14 residues. CDR3 sequence: CASSPGRSTDTQYF. The CDR3 DNA reads TGCGCCAGCAGCCCGGGACGAAGCACAGATACGCAGTATTTT.